Listed below are T cell receptor beta chains from one sample, sequenced in a study of blood T cell repertoires in COVID-19. Profiling relied on immunoSEQ multiplex PCR, and the TCRdb table lists in-frame clones only, not all of them. The sample yields some 70,000 clones, 65% to 85% seen once. Sequencing input: peripheral blood. All receptors come from a man aged 50-60 years with COVID-19, enrolled during active disease. CDR3s include the opening cysteine and the closing phenylalanine or tryptophan. A D gene is named only where the DNA matches it firmly. Clone size is shown for a subset of rows, as once, few, many or a class of expanded clone.

D,V,J,size,CDR3,DNA
-,TRBV24-1,TRBJ1-4,-,CATSDPSGSNEKLFF,TGTGCCACCAGTGACCCAAGCGGCTCTAATGAAAAACTGTTTTTT
-,TRBV4-1,TRBJ2-7,-,CASSQWGRANSYEQYF,TGCGCCAGCAGCCAGTGGGGCAGGGCGAACTCCTACGAGCAGTACTTC
-,TRBV19,TRBJ1-5,once,CASSIGGYGQPQHF,TGTGCCAGTAGTATTGGAGGGTACGGTCAGCCCCAGCATTTT
TRBD2,TRBV7-8,TRBJ2-1,-,CASSLAGLAGGNNEQFF,TGTGCCAGCAGCTTAGCGGGACTAGCGGGAGGGAACAATGAGCAGTTCTTC
-,TRBV28,TRBJ1-2,-,CASSSPGAGHGYTF,TGTGCCAGCAGTTCCCCCGGCGCGGGACATGGCTACACCTTC
TRBD1,TRBV5-1,TRBJ2-6,-,CASSGGTGSGANVLTF,TGCGCCAGCAGCGGCGGGACAGGGTCTGGGGCCAACGTCCTGACTTTC
TRBD1,TRBV6-1,TRBJ2-2,-,CASSVYRGPDTGELFF,TGTGCCAGCAGTGTCTACAGGGGGCCGGACACCGGGGAGCTGTTTTTT
TRBD2,TRBV27,TRBJ2-3,-,CATHPRLAGVKAQYF,TGTGCCACCCACCCCCGACTAGCGGGAGTGAAAGCGCAGTATTTT
-,TRBV6-2/TRBV6-3,TRBJ2-7,-,CASSDRTYEQYF,TGTGCCAGCAGCGACAGAACCTACGAGCAGTACTTC
-,TRBV5-6,TRBJ2-5,-,CASSLQGQETQYF,TGTGCCAGCAGCCTACAGGGACAAGAGACCCAGTACTTC
-,TRBV7-9,TRBJ2-7,-,CASSPARAIASYEQYF,TGTGCCAGCAGTCCTGCGCGGGCCATCGCATCCTACGAGCAGTACTTC
-,TRBV12-3/TRBV12-4,TRBJ1-3,-,CASRRVAGNTIYF,TGTGCCAGCAGGAGGGTTGCTGGAAACACCATATATTTT
-,TRBV10-2,TRBJ2-7,-,CASSDRGGGGGEQYF,TGCGCCAGCAGTGATCGGGGCGGGGGCGGCGGGGAGCAGTACTTC
TRBD1,TRBV29-1,TRBJ2-5,-,CSVRQGAEETQYF,TGCAGCGTGCGACAGGGGGCGGAAGAGACCCAGTACTTC
TRBD2,TRBV7-8,TRBJ2-7,many,CASSFGLAGTGGYEQYF,TGTGCCAGCAGCTTCGGGCTAGCGGGAACTGGTGGGTACGAGCAGTACTTC
-,TRBV7-9,TRBJ1-1,-,CASSLPLEWAFF,TGTGCCAGCAGCTTACCGCTCGAGTGGGCTTTCTTT
TRBD2,TRBV24-1,TRBJ2-3,-,CATSSPSGLGDTQYF,TGTGCCACCAGTTCTCCTAGCGGGTTGGGGGATACGCAGTATTTT
TRBD1,TRBV28,TRBJ2-7,-,CASSFPGTGADEQYF,TGTGCCAGCAGTTTTCCCGGGACAGGGGCTGACGAGCAGTACTTC